This T cell receptor (beta chain) was observed in a study of siplizumab effects on memory and regulatory T cells. Assays captured about 10^5 TCR templates per sample. The assay was immunoSEQ multiplex PCR, and TCRdb's table has in-frame clones only and misses some. The sample lists 90,000 to 110,000 clones; under 95% were seen once. As concerns this clone: The antigen remains unidentified.

CDR1 and CDR2 (germline): SEHNR, FQNEAQ (reference sequence). The CDR3 has 13 amino acids. V was trimmed by 5 bases and J by 5 bases, leaving 9 bases between them. Regarding the study as a whole: The alloresponse seemed to draw substantially on naive T cells, which appeared more diverse than memory cells. Roughly 80-97% of proliferating CD4+ or CD8+ clones defied assignment to a naive or memory phenotype. Siplizumab significantly decreased alloreactive sequences from unstimulated CD4+ memory cells.

The genes are TRBV7-9 and TRBJ1-4; no clear D. Sequencing was done on a sample of Tregs sorted from blood. This clonotype originated in a human donor in good health. CDR3 sequence (DNA): TGTGCCAGCAGCCGGGCCGGGAATGAAAAACTGTTTTTT. Protein: CASSRAGNEKLFF. Looking up the rest from reference TRBV7-9 and TRBJ1-4 gives the full variable domain: DTGVSQNPRHKITKRGQNVTFRCDPISEHNRLYWYRQTLGQGPEFLTYFQNEAQLEKSRLLSDRFSAERPKGSFSTLEIQRTEQGDSAMYLCASSRAGNEKLFFGSGTQLSVL.